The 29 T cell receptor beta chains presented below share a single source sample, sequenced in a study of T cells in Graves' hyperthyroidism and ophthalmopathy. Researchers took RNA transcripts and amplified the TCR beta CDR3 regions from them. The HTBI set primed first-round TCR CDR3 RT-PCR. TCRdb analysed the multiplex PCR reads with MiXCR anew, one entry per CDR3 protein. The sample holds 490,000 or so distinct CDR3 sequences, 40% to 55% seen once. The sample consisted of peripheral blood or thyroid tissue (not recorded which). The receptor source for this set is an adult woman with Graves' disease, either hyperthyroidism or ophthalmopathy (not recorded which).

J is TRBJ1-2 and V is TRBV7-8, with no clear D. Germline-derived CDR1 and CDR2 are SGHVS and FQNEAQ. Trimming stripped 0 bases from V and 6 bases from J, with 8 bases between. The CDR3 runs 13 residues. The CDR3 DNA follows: TGTGCCAGCAGCTTAGCTGGAGGGAATGGCTACACCTTC. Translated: CASSLAGGNGYTF.

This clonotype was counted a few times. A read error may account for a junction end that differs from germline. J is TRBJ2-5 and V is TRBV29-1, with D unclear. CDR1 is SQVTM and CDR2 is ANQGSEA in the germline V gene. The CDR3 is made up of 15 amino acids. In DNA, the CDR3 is TGTGCCAGTAGTCCTCGTGCAGTGCGCCAAGAGACCCAGTACTTC. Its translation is CASSPRAVRQETQYF.

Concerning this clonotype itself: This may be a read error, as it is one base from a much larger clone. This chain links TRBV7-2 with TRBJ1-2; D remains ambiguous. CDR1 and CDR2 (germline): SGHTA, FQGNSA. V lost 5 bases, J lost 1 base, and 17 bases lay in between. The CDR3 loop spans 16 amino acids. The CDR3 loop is CASSPRTYSLNYGYTF. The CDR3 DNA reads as TGTGCCAGCAGCCCTCGGACCTACTCACTTAACTATGGCTACACCTTC.

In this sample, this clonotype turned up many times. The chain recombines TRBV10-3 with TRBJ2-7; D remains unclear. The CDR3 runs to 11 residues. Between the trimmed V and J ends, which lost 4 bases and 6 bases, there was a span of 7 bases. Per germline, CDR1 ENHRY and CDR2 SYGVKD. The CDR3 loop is CAISGAGEQYF. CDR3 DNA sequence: TGTGCCATCAGTGGGGCTGGCGAGCAGTACTTC.

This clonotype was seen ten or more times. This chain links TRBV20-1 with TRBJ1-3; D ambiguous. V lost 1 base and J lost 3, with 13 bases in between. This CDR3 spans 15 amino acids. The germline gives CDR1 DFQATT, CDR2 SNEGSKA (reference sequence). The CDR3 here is CSARASGPDGNTIYF. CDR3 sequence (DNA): TGCAGTGCTAGAGCATCCGGGCCAGATGGAAACACCATATATTTT.

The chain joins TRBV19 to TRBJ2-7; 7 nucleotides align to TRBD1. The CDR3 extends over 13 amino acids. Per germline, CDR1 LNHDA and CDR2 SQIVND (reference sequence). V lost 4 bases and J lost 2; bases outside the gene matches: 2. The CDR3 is CASSKGAAYEQYF. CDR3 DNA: TGTGCCAGTAGTAAGGGGGCCGCCTACGAGCAGTACTTC.

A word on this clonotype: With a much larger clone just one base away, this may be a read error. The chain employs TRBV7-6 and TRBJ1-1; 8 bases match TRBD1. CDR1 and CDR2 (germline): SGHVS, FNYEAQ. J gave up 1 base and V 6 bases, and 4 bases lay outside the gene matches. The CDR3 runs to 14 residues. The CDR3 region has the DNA TGTGCCAGCAGAGAAGGGACAGGGAACACTGAAGCTTTCTTT. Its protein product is CASREGTGNTEAFF.

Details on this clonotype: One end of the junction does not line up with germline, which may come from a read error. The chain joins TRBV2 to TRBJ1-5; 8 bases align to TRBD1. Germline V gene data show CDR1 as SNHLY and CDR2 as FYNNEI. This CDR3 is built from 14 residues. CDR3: CASVADRGYHPQHF. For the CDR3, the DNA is TGTGCTAGCGTCGCTGACAGGGGTTATCACCCCCAGCATTTT.

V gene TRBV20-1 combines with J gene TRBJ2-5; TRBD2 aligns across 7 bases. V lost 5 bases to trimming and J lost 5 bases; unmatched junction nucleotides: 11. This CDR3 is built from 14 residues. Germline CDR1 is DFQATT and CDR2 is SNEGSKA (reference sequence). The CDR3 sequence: CSALAGAGRETQYF. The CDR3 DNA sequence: TGCAGTGCTCTGGCGGGAGCAGGGCGGGAGACCCAGTACTTC.

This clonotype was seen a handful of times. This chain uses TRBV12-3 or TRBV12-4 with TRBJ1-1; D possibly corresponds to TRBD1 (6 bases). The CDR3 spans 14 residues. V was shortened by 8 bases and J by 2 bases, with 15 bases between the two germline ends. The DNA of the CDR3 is TGTGCCAGCGGAGCCGGGACACCAAACACTGAAGCTTTCTTT. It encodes CASGAGTPNTEAFF.

This CDR3 reads CASSSGTGTGIYGYTF. The CDR3 nucleotides read TGTGCCAGCAGCTCAGGAACCGGGACAGGGATCTATGGCTACACCTTC. This chain uses TRBV11-2 with TRBJ1-2, with 9 positions matching TRBD1. Germline V gene data show CDR1 as SGHAT and CDR2 as FQNNGV. V gave up 4 bases and J gave up 4 bases; unmatched junction bases: 10. This CDR3 contains 16 residues.

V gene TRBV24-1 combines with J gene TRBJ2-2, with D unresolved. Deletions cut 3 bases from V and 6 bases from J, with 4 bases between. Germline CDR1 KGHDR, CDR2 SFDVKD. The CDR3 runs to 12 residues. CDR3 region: CATSDPAGELFF. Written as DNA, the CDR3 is TGTGCCACCAGTGATCCAGCCGGGGAGCTGTTTTTT.

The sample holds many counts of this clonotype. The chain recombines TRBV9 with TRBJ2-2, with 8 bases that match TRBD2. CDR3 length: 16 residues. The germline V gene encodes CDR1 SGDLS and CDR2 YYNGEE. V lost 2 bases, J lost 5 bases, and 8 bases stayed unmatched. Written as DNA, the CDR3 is TGTGCCAGCAGCGTTACGGGAGGGCCGGGGACCGGGGAGCTGTTTTTT. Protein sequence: CASSVTGGPGTGELFF. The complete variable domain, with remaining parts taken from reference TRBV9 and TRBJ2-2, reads DSGVTQTPKHLITATGQRVTLRCSPRSGDLSVYWYQQSLDQGLQFLIQYYNGEERAKGNILERFSAQQFPDLHSELNLSSLELGDSALYFCASSVTGGPGTGELFFGEGSRLTVL.

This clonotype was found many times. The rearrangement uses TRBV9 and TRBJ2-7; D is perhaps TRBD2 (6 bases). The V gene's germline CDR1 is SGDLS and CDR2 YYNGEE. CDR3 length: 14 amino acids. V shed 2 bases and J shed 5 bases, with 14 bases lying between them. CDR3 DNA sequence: TGTGCCAGCAGCGTCTACGGGAGCCCCCACGAGCAGTACTTC. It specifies CASSVYGSPHEQYF.

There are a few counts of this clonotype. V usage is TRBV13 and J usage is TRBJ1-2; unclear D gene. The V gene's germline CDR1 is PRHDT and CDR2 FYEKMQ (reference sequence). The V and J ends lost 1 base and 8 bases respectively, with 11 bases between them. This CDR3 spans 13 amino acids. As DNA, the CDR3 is TGTGCCAGCAGCTTAGCTGGCCCGGGAGGCTACACCTTC. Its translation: CASSLAGPGGYTF.

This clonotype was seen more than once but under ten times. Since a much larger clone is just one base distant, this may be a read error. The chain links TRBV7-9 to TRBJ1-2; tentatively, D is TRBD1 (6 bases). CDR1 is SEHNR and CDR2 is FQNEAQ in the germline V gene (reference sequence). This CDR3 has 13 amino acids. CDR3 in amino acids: CASSPLGGYGCTF. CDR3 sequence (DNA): TGTGCCAGCAGCCCTTTAGGGGGATATGGCTGCACCTTC. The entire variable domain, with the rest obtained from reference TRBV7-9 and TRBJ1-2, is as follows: DTGVSQNPRHKITKRGQNVTFRCDPISEHNRLYWYRQTLGQGPEFLTYFQNEAQLEKSRLLSDRFSAERPKGSFSTLEIQRTEQGDSAMYLCASSPLGGYGCTFGSGTRLTVV.

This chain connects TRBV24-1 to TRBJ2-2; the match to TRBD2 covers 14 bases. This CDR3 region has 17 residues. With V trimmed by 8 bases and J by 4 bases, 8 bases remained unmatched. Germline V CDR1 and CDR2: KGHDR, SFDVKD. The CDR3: CATIALGLAGGTGELFF. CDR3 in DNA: TGTGCCACCATTGCCTTAGGACTAGCGGGAGGCACCGGGGAGCTGTTTTTT.

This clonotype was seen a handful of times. The CDR3 DNA reads as TGTGCCAGCAGCAAGGAGGGTGGAGAGACCCAGTACTTC. It codes for CASSKEGGETQYF. The gene calls are TRBV7-9 and TRBJ2-5; a possible D gene is TRBD2 (6 bases). CDR1 is SEHNR and CDR2 is FQNEAQ in the germline V gene (reference sequence). The V gene lost 5 bases and the J gene lost 4 bases, with 11 bases spanning the gap. CDR3 length equals 13 residues.

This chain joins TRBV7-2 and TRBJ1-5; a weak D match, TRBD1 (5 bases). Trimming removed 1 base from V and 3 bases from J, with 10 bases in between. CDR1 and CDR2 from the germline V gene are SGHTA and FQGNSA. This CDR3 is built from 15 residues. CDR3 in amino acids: CASSLEGRPNQPQHF. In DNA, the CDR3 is TGTGCCAGCAGCTTAGAGGGGCGACCCAATCAGCCCCAGCATTTT.

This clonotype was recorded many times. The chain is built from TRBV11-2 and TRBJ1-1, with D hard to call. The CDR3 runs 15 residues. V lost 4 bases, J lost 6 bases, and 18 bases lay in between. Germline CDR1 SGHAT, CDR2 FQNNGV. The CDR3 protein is CASSSPRIPHPEAFF. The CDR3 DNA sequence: TGTGCCAGCAGCTCCCCCAGGATCCCGCACCCTGAAGCTTTCTTT. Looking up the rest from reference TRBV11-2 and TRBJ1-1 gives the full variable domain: EAGVAQSPRYKIIEKRQSVAFWCNPISGHATLYWYQQILGQGPKLLIQFQNNGVVDDSQLPKDRFSAERLKGVDSTLKIQPAKLEDSAVYLCASSSPRIPHPEAFFGQGTRLTVV.

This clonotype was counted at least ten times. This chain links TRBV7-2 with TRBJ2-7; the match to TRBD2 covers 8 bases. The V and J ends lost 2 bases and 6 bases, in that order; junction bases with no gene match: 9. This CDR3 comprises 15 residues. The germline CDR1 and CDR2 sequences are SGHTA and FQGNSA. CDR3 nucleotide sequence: TGTGCCAGCAGCTTAAAGCCGGGAGGGTGGGGCGAGCAGTACTTC. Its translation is CASSLKPGGWGEQYF.

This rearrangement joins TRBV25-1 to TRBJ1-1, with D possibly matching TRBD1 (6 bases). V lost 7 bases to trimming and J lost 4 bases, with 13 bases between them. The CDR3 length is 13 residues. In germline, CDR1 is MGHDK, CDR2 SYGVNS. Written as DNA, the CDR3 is TGTGCCAGCATACAATGGGGGCGCACTGAAGCTTTCTTT. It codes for CASIQWGRTEAFF.

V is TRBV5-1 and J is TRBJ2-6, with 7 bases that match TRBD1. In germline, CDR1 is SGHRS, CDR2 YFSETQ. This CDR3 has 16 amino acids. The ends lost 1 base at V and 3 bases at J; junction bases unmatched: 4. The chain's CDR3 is CASSLTTGVGANVLTF. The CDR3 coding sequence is TGCGCCAGCAGCTTGACCACAGGGGTTGGGGCCAACGTCCTGACTTTC.

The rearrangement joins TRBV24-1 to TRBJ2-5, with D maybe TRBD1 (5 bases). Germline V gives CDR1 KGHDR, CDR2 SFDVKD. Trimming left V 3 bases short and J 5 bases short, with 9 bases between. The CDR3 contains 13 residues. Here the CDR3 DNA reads TGTGCCACCAGTGATGGGGCCCTTGAGACCCAGTACTTC. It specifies CATSDGALETQYF.

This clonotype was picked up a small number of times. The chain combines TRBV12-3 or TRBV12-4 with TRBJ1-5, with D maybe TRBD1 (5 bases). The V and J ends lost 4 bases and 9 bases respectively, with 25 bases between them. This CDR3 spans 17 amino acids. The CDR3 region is CASSSTRGVGPLRPQHF. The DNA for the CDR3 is TGTGCCAGCAGTTCAACGCGGGGGGTAGGCCCGCTTCGGCCCCAGCATTTT.

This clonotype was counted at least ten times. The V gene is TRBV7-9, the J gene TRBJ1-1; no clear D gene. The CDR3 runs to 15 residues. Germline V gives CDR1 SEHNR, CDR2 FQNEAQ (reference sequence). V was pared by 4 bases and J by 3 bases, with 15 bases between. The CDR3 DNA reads TGTGCCAGCAGCTCCGGCGGGGTGCGGGACACTGAAGCTTTCTTT. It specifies CASSSGGVRDTEAFF.

In DNA form, the CDR3 reads TGTGCCAGCAGTTTATCGATTTATAATTCACCCCTCCACTTT. It specifies CASSLSIYNSPLHF. The chain uses TRBV12-3 or TRBV12-4 and TRBJ1-6; unclear D gene. CDR3 size: 14 residues. V lost 2 bases and J 4 bases, leaving 6 bases between the germline ends.

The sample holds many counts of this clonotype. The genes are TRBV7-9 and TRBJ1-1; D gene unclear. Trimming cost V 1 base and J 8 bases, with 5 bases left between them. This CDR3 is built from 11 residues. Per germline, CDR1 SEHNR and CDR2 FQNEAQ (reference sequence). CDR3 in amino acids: CASSLEWEAFF. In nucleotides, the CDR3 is TGTGCCAGCAGCTTAGAATGGGAAGCTTTCTTT.

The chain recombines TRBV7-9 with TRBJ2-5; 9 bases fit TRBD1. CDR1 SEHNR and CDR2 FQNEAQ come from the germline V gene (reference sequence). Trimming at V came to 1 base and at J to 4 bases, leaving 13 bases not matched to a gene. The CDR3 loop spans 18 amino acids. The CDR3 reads CASSLGFYRDRDRETQYF. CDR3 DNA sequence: TGTGCCAGCAGCTTAGGATTTTACCGGGACAGGGACCGAGAGACCCAGTACTTC.